Described below is a single T cell receptor (beta chain) sequence and its context. This sample is drawn from a study of T cell responses to AZD1222 COVID-19 vaccine. Using immunoSEQ multiplex PCR, the repertoire was profiled, and TCRdb retains in-frame clones only, with some absent. The sample lists more than 60,000 clones, approximately 84% occurring once. The material was peripheral blood, obtained on day 0 of AZD1222 vaccination. This clonotype originated in an adult in good health.

This CDR3 reads CASSFSTDTQYF. The CDR3 DNA reads TGTGCCAGCAGCTTTAGCACAGATACGCAGTATTTT. The genes are TRBV9 and TRBJ2-3; D is ambiguous. The CDR3 covers 12 residues. V lost 4 bases and J lost 0, with 3 bases in between. CDR1 and CDR2 (germline): SGDLS, YYNGEE.